This TCR beta chain was documented in a study of blood T cells in healthy people across ages (dated by TCRdb to between 2014 and 2017). Notes on the research overall: In model experiments, template switching captured about one uniquely barcoded TCR beta cDNA molecule for every two T cells. To track age-related changes in TCR beta repertoire diversity, the study relied on deep sequencing normalized with unique cDNA molecular identifiers. Donors were grouped into four age groups: young (average approximately 16 years), middle-aged (around 39), aged (over 55) and long-lived (82). Using the same blood draw, the study looked at two additional independent replicas of 1 million unique cDNA reads for two donors, one aged 18 to 30 and the other aged 80 or older. On the study overall, not on this receptor specifically: As age increased, observed TCR beta diversity per million T cells dropped in a roughly linear way, and a significant reduction was already evident by age 40. Bulk unsorted PBMC profiling prevented conclusive comparison of naive and antigen-experienced compartments. Because donor CMV infection status was unknown, age-related changes in expanded clonotypes were potentially confounded. The percentage of naive T cells measured by flow cytometry correlated strongly with observed TCR beta diversity. Estimates of total diversity based on one million sequenced T cells were considered lower bounds and underestimates. Compared with the aged group, the long-lived group had more naive CD4+ T cells, fewer expanded clones and increased TCR diversity, suggesting age selection.

Preparation of the library involved 5' RACE. Reads for this sample came from an Illumina HiSeq 2500. A second PCR of roughly 7 to 11 cycles was performed with a sample-barcoded 5' primer and a J-beta primer mix. Each TCR beta cDNA molecule received a unique molecular identifier from a template-switch 5' adaptor carrying 12 random nucleotides. At least 3 million CDR3-containing paired-end reads were obtained from each sample. First-strand cDNA synthesis was performed from all RNA using the Mint cDNA synthesis kit, with priming by a TRBC-specific oligonucleotide. After uracil-DNA glycosylase treatment, a first 18-cycle PCR used universal primers M1SS and BC2_uni_R on all cDNA. Under the source paper's analysis protocol: For normalization, 1 million high-quality reads, each with a distinct molecular identifier, were randomly selected from each sample. Instead of being binned into consensus sequences, reads with shared molecular identifiers were discarded. MiTCR, with a Q25 quality threshold and the strictest error-elimination algorithm, was used for CDR3 identification, clonotype clustering and error correction. Lower-bound total TCR beta diversity was estimated with a nonparametric unseen species model using Euler transformation. TCRdb trimmed public reads at Q25 via fastp, called clones via MiXCR and kept in-frame beta chains. Rows are unified per CDR3 protein, each entry keeping the most common DNA and genes. These V and J calls rely on TCRdb rather than the paper's analysis. In all, the sample holds fewer than 1,200,000 distinct CDR3 sequences, and about 23% of those were seen once. The ten largest clonotypes hold approximately 0.7% of the sample.

To note about this clonotype: This receptor's antigen is unknown. One base away there is no much larger clone; base qualities are not given.

Clipping removes 1 base from V and 4 bases from J, with 13 as the unmatched junction base count. Reading from cysteine to phenylalanine, the CDR3 counts 18 amino acids. CDR3 DNA is the only sequence kept; it has 54 bases, read in frame from the first base. The germline V gene yields SGHTA for CDR1 and FQGNSA for CDR2. Donors were 30 to 45 systemically healthy Caucasian individuals from Russia aged roughly 6 to 100 years. Around 10 milliliters of peripheral blood were collected from each donor into EDTA-treated Vacutainer tubes. PBMCs were isolated by Ficoll-Paque density-gradient centrifugation, with at least 7 million obtained per sample. Total RNA was extracted from PBMCs with Trizol reagent, with at least 5 micrograms obtained per sample. The percentages of naive CD45RAhigh/CD27high T cells were determined by flow cytometry on a PBMC aliquot from every donor. These same data were also listed under a study on T cells of mothers and their children. Per the second study: Nine systemically healthy Caucasian individuals served as donors, namely three mothers together with their six children. cDNA synthesis used all of the extracted RNA, with 1.5 ug of RNA in each 15 ul reaction. In the second PCR, sample barcodes and 2-4 random nucleotides were introduced via the M1S primer. Over 8 million TCR beta CDR3 reads were obtained for each mother, and millions of reads were obtained for each child. Thymic selection similarly shapes TCR recombination output in related and unrelated pairs, with minor effect from inherited differences. Normalized repertoire overlap was always slightly but never significantly higher in related than unrelated mother-child pairs. No persistent microchimeric T cell clones were found, with a detection sensitivity of 80 to 100 clones per million clonotypes. In the study, deep NGS was used to compare the TCR beta repertoires of mothers and children, and features distinguishing related mother-child pairs from unrelated individuals were sought. The mean age was 40 +/- 4 years for the mothers and about 12 +/- 4 years for the children. After adapter ligation was performed with NEBNext reagents, the libraries were sequenced on an Illumina HiSeq 2000 with 100+100 nt paired-end reads. To prevent cross-contamination, the mother and child libraries were prepared a month apart and were sequenced in separate runs. For each donor, between 500,000 and 2,000,000 distinct TCR beta clonotypes were identified. Naive TCR beta clonotypes were estimated from low-frequency clonotypes matched to each donor's FACS-determined naive share, without sorting.

The clonotype comes from a girl aged 2 to 9 in good health. The chain is encoded by TRBV7-2 joined to TRBJ2-1; TRBD1 agrees with 7 junctional bases. What was sequenced was blood. Here the CDR3 is given as CASSLGLRTGAEYNEQFF. The nucleotides are TGTGCCAGCAGCTTAGGTTTGAGGACAGGAGCCGAATACAATGAGCAGTTCTTC.